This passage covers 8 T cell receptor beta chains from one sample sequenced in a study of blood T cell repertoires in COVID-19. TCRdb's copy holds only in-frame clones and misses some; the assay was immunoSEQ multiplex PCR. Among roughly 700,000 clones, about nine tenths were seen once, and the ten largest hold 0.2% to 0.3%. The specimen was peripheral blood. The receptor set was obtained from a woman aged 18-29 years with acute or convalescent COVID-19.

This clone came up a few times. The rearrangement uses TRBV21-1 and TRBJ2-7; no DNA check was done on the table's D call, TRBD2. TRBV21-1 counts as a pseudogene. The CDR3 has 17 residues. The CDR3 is CASSPGEGGIVGYEQYF. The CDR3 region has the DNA TGTGCCAGCAGCCCCGGGGAGGGCGGGATCGTTGGGTACGAGCAGTACTTC.

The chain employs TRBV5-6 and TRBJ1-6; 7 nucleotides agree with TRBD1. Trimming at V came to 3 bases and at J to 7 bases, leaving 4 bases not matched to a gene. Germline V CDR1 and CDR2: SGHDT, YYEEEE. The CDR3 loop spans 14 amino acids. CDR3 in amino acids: CASSSTGSNSPLHF. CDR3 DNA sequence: TGTGCCAGCAGCTCGACAGGGTCCAATTCACCCCTCCACTTT. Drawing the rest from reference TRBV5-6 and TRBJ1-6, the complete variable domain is DAGVTQSPTHLIKTRGQQVTLRCSPKSGHDTVSWYQQALGQGPQFIFQYYEEEERQRGNFPDRFSGHQFPNYSSELNVNALLLGDSALYLCASSSTGSNSPLHFGNGTRLTVT.

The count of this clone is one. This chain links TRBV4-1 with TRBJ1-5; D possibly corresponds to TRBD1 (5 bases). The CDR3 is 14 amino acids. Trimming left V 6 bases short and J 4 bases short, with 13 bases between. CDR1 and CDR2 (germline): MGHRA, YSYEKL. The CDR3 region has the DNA TGCGCCAGCAGACAGCCGGGGGAAAATCAGCCCCAGCATTTT. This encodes CASRQPGENQPQHF.

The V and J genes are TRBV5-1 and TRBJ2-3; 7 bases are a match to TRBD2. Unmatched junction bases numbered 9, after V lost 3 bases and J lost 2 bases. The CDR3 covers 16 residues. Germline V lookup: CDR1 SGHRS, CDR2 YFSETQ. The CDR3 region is CASSSRGSGFTDTQYF. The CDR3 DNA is TGCGCCAGCAGCTCTCGGGGTAGCGGGTTCACAGATACGCAGTATTTT. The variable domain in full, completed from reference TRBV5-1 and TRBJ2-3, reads KAGVTQTPRYLIKTRGQQVTLSCSPISGHRSVSWYQQTPGQGLQFLFEYFSETQRNKGNFPGRFSGRQFSNSRSEMNVSTLELGDSALYLCASSSRGSGFTDTQYFGPGTRLTVL.

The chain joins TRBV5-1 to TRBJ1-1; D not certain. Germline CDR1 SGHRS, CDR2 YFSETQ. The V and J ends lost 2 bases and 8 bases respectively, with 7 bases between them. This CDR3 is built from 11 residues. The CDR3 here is CASSFRAEAFF. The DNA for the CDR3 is TGCGCCAGCAGCTTCCGCGCCGAAGCTTTCTTT.

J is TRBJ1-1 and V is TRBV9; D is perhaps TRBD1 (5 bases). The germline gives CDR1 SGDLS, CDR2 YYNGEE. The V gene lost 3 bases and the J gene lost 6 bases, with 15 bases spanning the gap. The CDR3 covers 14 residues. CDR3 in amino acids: CASSALGGLAEAFF. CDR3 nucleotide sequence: TGTGCCAGCAGCGCCCTCGGGGGACTCGCTGAAGCTTTCTTT.

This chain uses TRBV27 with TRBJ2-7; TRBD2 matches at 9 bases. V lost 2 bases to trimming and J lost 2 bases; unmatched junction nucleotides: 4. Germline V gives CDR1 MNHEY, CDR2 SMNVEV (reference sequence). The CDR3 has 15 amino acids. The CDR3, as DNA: TGTGCCAGCAGTTTACTAGCGGGGCGCCCCTACGAGCAGTACTTC. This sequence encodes CASSLLAGRPYEQYF.

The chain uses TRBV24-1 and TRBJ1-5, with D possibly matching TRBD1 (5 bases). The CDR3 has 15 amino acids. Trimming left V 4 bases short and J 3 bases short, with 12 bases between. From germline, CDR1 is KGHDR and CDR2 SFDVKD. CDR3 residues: CATSETGGNNQPQHF. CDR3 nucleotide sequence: TGTGCCACCAGTGAAACCGGGGGAAACAATCAGCCCCAGCATTTT.